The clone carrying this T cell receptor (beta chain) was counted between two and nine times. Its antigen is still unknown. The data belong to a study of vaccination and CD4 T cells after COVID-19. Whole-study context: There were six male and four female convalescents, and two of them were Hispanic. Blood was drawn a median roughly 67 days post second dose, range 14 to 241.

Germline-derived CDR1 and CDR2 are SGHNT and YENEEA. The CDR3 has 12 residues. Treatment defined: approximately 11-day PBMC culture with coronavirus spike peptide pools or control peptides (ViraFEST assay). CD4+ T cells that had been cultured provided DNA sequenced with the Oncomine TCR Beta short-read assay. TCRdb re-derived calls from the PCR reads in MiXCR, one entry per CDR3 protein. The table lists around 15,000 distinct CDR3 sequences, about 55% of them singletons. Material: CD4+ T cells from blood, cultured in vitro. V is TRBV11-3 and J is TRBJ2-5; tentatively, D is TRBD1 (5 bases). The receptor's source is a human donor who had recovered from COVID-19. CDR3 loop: CATQGNQETQYF. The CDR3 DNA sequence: TGTGCTACCCAGGGCAACCAAGAGACCCAGTACTTC.